The subject of this entry is one T cell receptor (beta chain). The antigen remains undetermined. This sample is drawn from a study of blood T cells in healthy people across ages. General study results and limits: Measured against age, TCR beta diversity per million T cells decreased in a roughly linear manner. Greater diversity and more naive CD4+ cells were seen in long-lived donors than in aged donors.

About 10 milliliters of peripheral blood were drawn from each donor into EDTA-treated tubes. Next came a second PCR, run for about 6 to 12 cycles, which used a sample-barcoded 5' primer along with a J-beta primer mix. Via MiXCR, TCRdb re-called the 5' RACE reads, giving one row per CDR3 protein. The table includes hundreds of thousands of distinct CDR3 sequences, 25% to 35% detected once. The CDR3 has 16 amino acids. V was cut by 1 base and J by 5 bases, with 14 bases left in between. The germline CDR1 and CDR2 sequences are SEHNR and FQNEAQ (reference sequence). The chain uses TRBV7-9 and TRBJ1-4; possible D gene TRBD1, 5 bases. The sequence was collected from a woman of 80 years or more in good health. The specimen sequenced was blood. CDR3 in DNA: TGTGCCAGCAGCTTAGATTGTCGGGACGGCAATGAAAAACTGTTTTTT. It encodes CASSLDCRDGNEKLFF.